The rows below give T cell receptor beta chains drawn from one sample of a study of blood T cell repertoires in COVID-19. Produced via immunoSEQ multiplex PCR; TCRdb's table is partial and in-frame only. The sample lists about 300,000 clones; around 83% were seen once. What was sequenced was peripheral blood. These receptors were taken from a woman in her forties or fifties with acute or convalescent COVID-19. CDR3s include the opening cysteine and the closing phenylalanine or tryptophan. The D gene is left open where the match is weak.

>TRBV5-1|TRBD1
CASGTGGVKSDTQYF
>TRBV7-2|NA
CASSSPLRGKAKNIQYF
>TRBV18|TRBD2
CASSPPDLAGELFF
>TRBV28|NA
CASGGSQGREPQHF
>TRBV5-1|NA
CASSLNSAGLAEAFF
>TRBV12-3/TRBV12-4|TRBD1
CASTLTTGRAFF
>TRBV21-1|NA
CASSKDRGGDTEAFF
>TRBV7-9|TRBD2
CASGGLANTGELFF
>TRBV6-5|TRBD1
CASTRGWDTEAFF
>TRBV18|TRBD2
CASSMGTSGAYEQYF
>TRBV30|NA
CAWSKGLDNSPLHF
>TRBV28|NA
CASSLNRVQPQHF
>TRBV24-1|NA
CATSDPSGDSGYTF
>TRBV5-8|TRBD1
CASSWDRLFSGNTIYF
>TRBV5-8|NA
CASSLNNQPQHF
>TRBV27|TRBD1
CASSRNNRGPGQETQYF
>TRBV11-2|NA
CASSLVAEGDEQFF
>TRBV7-2|TRBD1
CASSLGGWTGEQFF
>TRBV29-1|TRBD1
CSVAWQGDMGTEAFF
>TRBV24-1|TRBD1
CATGQGPGELFF
>TRBV30|TRBD1
CAGGQVSNTEAFF
>TRBV14|NA
CASSQIGDYGYTF
>TRBV6-5|TRBD1
CASSSPAGRGLYEQYF
>TRBV5-4|NA
CASSFMGSTDTQYF
>TRBV6-5|TRBD1
CASNPGQSYQETQYF
>TRBV4-3|NA
CASSITRGGELFF
>TRBV9|NA
CASSATGDLSPLHF
>TRBV5-4|TRBD1
CASSALLGQGPSGYTF
>TRBV2|NA
CASSGQMNTEAFF
>TRBV7-6|NA
CASSLEQNTEAFF
>TRBV4-1|NA
CASTRGAGNEKLFF
>TRBV5-1|NA
CASKGQGNTIYF
>TRBV27|NA
CASSFDGGGTEAFF
>TRBV4-3|NA
CASSQEGGPSDTEAFF
>TRBV3-1/TRBV3-2|NA
CASSQDQGDGAFF
>TRBV6-5|TRBD1
CASDQQGANTQYF
>TRBV18|TRBD1
CASSPRQGDGYTF
>TRBV30|NA
CAWSPDITNYGYTF
>TRBV27|TRBD1
CASSLWTGLNTEAFF
>TRBV7-3|NA
CASSFPEIWVVSNQPQHF